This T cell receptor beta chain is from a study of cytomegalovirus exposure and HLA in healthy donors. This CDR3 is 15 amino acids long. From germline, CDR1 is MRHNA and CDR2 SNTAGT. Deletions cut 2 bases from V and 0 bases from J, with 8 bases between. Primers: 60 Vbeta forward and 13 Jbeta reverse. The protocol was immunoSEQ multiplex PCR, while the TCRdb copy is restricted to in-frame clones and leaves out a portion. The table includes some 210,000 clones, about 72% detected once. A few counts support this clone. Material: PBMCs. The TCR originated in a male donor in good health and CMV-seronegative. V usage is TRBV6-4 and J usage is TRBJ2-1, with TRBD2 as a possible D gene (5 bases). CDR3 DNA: TGTGCCAGCAGTGACCCGGGGAGCTCCTACAATGAGCAGTTCTTC. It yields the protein CASSDPGSSYNEQFF.